This TCR beta chain was captured by sequencing in a study of OX40 agonist ivuxolimab in advanced cancers. Looking at the study overall: As their treatment, patients were administered ivuxolimab, an agonistic anti-OX40 (CD134) antibody. Having had anti-PD-1, anti-PD-L1 or anti-CTLA-4 therapy before was allowed, and roughly 40% had some. Overall study results and limits: With doses of 0.1 to 3.0 mg/kg, CD4+ and CD8+ blood T cells had undergone clonal expansion by week 6.

Measured with immunoSEQ multiplex PCR; TCRdb has only the in-frame clones, and not every one. This table holds around 150,000 clones, around nine tenths found once. Of note for this clone: The antigen is not known.

Anyone with autoimmune disease history or systemic immunosuppression was excluded. Germline V CDR1 and CDR2: SGHVS, FQNEAQ. This CDR3 has 16 residues. With V trimmed by 1 base and J by 3 bases, 6 bases remained unmatched. The material sequenced was CD4+ or CD8+ T cells sorted from blood, taken in a trial of the OX40 agonist ivuxolimab. The chain has TRBV7-8 and TRBJ2-7; 10 positions agree with TRBD2. The TCR sequence derives from an adult with an advanced solid tumor such as melanoma, head and neck, liver or kidney cancer. The CDR3 sequence: CASSLVAGGTLYEQYF. The CDR3 nucleotides read TGTGCCAGCAGCTTAGTAGCGGGGGGCACCCTCTACGAGCAGTACTTC.